The clone carrying this T cell receptor (beta chain) was seen many times. These data are taken from a study of Graves' ophthalmopathy and Graves' hyperthyroidism. Study-wide background: Peripheral blood was gathered at the point of initial diagnosis, before any treatment started.

Scientists amplified the TCR beta CDR3 regions from RNA transcripts. RT-PCR was first run with HTBI primers, then multiplex PCR in a second round. TCRdb reprocessed the multiplex PCR reads via MiXCR and lists one record per CDR3 protein. Among around 340,000 distinct CDR3 sequences listed, roughly 17% were seen once. Trimming took 11 bases from V and 0 from J, leaving 17 bases between them. The CDR3 length is 14 residues. Germline CDR1 is LNHDA and CDR2 is SQIVND (reference sequence). It was on clinical symptoms, serum thyroxine, TRAb, thyroid ultrasound and orbital computed tomography that diagnosis relied.

The clonotype was recovered from an adult man with Graves' ophthalmopathy. The sample comprised peripheral blood. This sequence joins TRBV19 and TRBJ2-7; D is unclear. Written as DNA, the CDR3 is TGTGCCTCCCAGAGGAGAGGTGGCTCCTACGAGCAGTACTTC. Translated: CASQRRGGSYEQYF.